This T cell receptor beta chain was identified in a study of cytomegalovirus exposure and HLA in healthy donors. 60 Vbeta and 13 Jbeta primers were used in PCR. Sequencing used immunoSEQ multiplex PCR; TCRdb keeps in-frame clones, though not all of them. The table has 140,000 to 150,000 clones, around 77% seen once. Germline V lookup: CDR1 SGHRS, CDR2 YFSETQ. This CDR3 region has 16 residues. After removal of 0 bases from V and 7 bases from J, the junction contained 9 bases not matched to a gene. The rearrangement joins TRBV5-1 to TRBJ2-1; TRBD1 matches 8 bases. This clonotype was obtained from a middle-aged woman in good health and CMV-seropositive. The sequenced material came from PBMCs. CDR3 nucleotide sequence: TGCGCCAGCAGCTTGGTAAGTTCCGGACAGGGTAATGAGCAGTTCTTC. This gives the protein CASSLVSSGQGNEQFF.